This T cell receptor (beta chain) derives from a study of blood T cell repertoires in COVID-19. In the study overall: The United States, Italy and Spain provided the acute and convalescent COVID-19 samples.

The repertoire was sequenced with immunoSEQ multiplex PCR; TCRdb's copy has only in-frame clones and lacks some. The sample consists of some 700,000 clones, 75% to 90% of them appearing once. The germline V gene encodes CDR1 GTSNPN and CDR2 SVGIG (reference sequence). CDR3 length: 13 amino acids. J lost 8 bases, V lost 0 bases, and 6 bases had no gene match. Input material: peripheral blood. The chain recombines TRBV30 with TRBJ1-2; 7 nucleotides agree with TRBD1. The source is a woman in her late teens or twenties with acute or convalescent COVID-19. For the CDR3, the DNA is TGTGCCTGGAGTGTGACCGGGACAGAGGGCTACACCTTC. Translating gives CAWSVTGTEGYTF.